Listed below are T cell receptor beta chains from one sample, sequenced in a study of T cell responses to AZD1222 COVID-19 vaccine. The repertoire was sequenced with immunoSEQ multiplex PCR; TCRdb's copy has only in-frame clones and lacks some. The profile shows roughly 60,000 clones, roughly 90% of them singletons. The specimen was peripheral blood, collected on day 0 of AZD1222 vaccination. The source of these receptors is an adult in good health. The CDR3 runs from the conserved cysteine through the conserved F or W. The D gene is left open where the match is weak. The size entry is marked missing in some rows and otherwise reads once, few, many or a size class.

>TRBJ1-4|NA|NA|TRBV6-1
CASSEAWGDNEKLFF
TGTGCCAGCAGTGAAGCATGGGGAGACAATGAAAAACTGTTTTTT
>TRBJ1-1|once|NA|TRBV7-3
CASSLNSRDRAFF
TGTGCCAGCAGCTTAAATTCTAGAGACCGGGCTTTCTTT
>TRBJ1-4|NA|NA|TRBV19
CASSSGQSTNEKLFF
TGTGCCAGTAGTTCTGGACAGTCAACTAATGAAAAACTGTTTTTT
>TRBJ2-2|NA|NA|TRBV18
CASSPRAARQGELFF
TGTGCCAGCTCTCCCAGGGCGGCTCGGCAAGGGGAGCTGTTTTTT
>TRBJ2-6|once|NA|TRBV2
CASSEPSGANVLTF
TGTGCCAGCAGCGAACCGTCTGGGGCCAACGTCCTGACTTTC
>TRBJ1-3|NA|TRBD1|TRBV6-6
CASRNTGESGNTIYF
TGTGCCAGCAGGAATACAGGGGAGTCTGGAAACACCATATATTTT
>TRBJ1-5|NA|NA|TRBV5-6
CASSLLPQHF
TGTGCCAGCAGCTTGCTGCCCCAGCATTTT
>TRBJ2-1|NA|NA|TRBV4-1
CASSQGRYSSPHNEQFF
TGCGCCAGCAGCCAAGGGAGGTATAGCTCGCCGCACAATGAGCAGTTCTTC
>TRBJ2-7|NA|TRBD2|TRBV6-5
CASSPYSGGAYEQYF
TGTGCCAGCAGTCCTTATAGCGGGGGGGCGTACGAGCAGTACTTC
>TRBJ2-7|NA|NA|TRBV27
CASSSQATSSYEQYF
TGTGCCAGCAGTTCGCAGGCTACCAGCTCCTACGAGCAGTACTTC
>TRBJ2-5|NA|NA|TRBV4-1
CASSPGSGAETQYF
TGCGCCAGCAGCCCAGGGTCGGGAGCCGAGACCCAGTACTTC
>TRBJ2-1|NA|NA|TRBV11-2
CASTPFYSSDEQFF
TGTGCCAGCACCCCTTTTTATTCTTCGGATGAGCAGTTCTTC
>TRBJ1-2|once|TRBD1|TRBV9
CASSAQTGAGYGYTF
TGTGCCAGCAGCGCCCAAACAGGGGCAGGCTATGGCTACACCTTC